This is a list of T cell receptor beta chains from one sample in a study of T cell repertoires in cytomegalovirus infection. TCRdb ran MiXCR on the reads and lists one entry per CDR3 protein. The sample holds some 600,000 distinct CDR3 sequences, 20% to 25% seen once. Sequenced input: CD8+ T cells from PBMCs. The receptors originated from a human donor in good health (CMV status not recorded). Some clones in this sample may be carry-over from other donors' samples. The CDR3 runs from the conserved cysteine through the conserved F or W.

j_call v_call cdr3_aa
TRBJ2-1 TRBV7-6 CASSLRTSGEGEQFF
TRBJ2-2 TRBV6-1 CASSPPGGSIAAGAGELFF
TRBJ2-5 TRBV12-3/TRBV12-4 CASSSQGNQETQYF
TRBJ2-3 TRBV7-9 CASSLDRREPLTDTQYF
TRBJ2-3 TRBV7-9 CASSGGGAGGRGDTQYF
TRBJ2-7 TRBV29-1 CSVEAARGRSYEQYF
TRBJ2-1 TRBV28 CASSLLHSGGLYNEQFF
TRBJ2-1 TRBV12-3/TRBV12-4 CASSPAPHNEQFF
TRBJ1-1 TRBV7-9 CASRNNRGFTEAFF
TRBJ1-5 TRBV19 CASSIGTGGQPQHF
TRBJ2-3 TRBV29-1 CSVVGADTQYF
TRBJ2-1 TRBV20-1 CSARQTPEAASSYNEQFF
TRBJ1-2 TRBV29-1 CSVELGTGIGSNYGYTF
TRBJ2-5 TRBV7-2 CASSYEAGGPQETQYF
TRBJ1-1 TRBV6-1 CASTPPGSTEAFF
TRBJ2-2 TRBV7-2 CASSLGGKTGELFF
TRBJ1-5 TRBV28 CASRLWQGSPKEPQHF
TRBJ2-7 TRBV19 CASSGRQDEQYF
TRBJ1-6 TRBV20-1 CSATLQSQGIAFGSPLHF
TRBJ2-2 TRBV7-6 CASSSGPNGGELFF
TRBJ1-1 TRBV6-2/TRBV6-3 CASTIRQMDSEAFF
TRBJ1-2 TRBV7-3 CASSSTGGFHGYTF
TRBJ2-1 TRBV4-1 CASSQEPQGSYSYNEQFF
TRBJ2-6 TRBV5-6 CASSLGQGVRGANVLTF
TRBJ2-5 TRBV2 CAVHSGRSQETRYF
TRBJ1-1 TRBV4-1 CASSQDGGTGRRYTEAFF
TRBJ2-2 TRBV12-3/TRBV12-4 CASSPTGADTGELFF
TRBJ2-1 TRBV28 CASSLWGLAGSPYNEQFF
TRBJ2-1 TRBV7-2 CASPPTGYEQFF
TRBJ2-5 TRBV12-3/TRBV12-4 CASSPPNSETQYF
TRBJ2-2 TRBV7-2 CASRTSGGPGELFF
TRBJ2-1 TRBV7-9 CASIPPGISYNEQFF
TRBJ2-2 TRBV11-1 CASSLEVTGGTGELFF
TRBJ2-1 TRBV6-2/TRBV6-3 CASSSSGGAWGEQFF
TRBJ2-1 TRBV6-6 CASRKEAFGSYNEQFF
TRBJ2-2 TRBV10-2 CASSSPRDFKNTGELFF
TRBJ2-2 TRBV7-2 CASSLAGVRELFF
TRBJ1-4 TRBV10-3 CAISGTGANEKLFF
TRBJ1-1 TRBV14 CASSDLPAGGKTEAFF
TRBJ1-1 TRBV7-9 CASSLAENLNTEAFF
TRBJ1-5 TRBV12-3/TRBV12-4 CASRTGGGQPQHF
TRBJ2-2 TRBV2 CASRGLAGFTGELFF
TRBJ2-7 TRBV19 CASSPTATGNHEQYF
TRBJ1-2 TRBV12-3/TRBV12-4 CASKLRQAEGYTF
TRBJ2-3 TRBV28 CASRRLASADTQYF